These T cell receptor beta chains were read from a single sample in a study of a mutant IDH1 vaccine in newly diagnosed glioma. These receptors' antigens are unknown. Data came from immunoSEQ multiplex PCR; TCRdb stores just in-frame clones and leaves some out. The sample holds roughly 86,000 clones; 85% to 90% are singletons and the top ten take 0.6% to 0.95%. The specimen comprised PBMCs, sampled from a glioma patient whose treatment included an IDH1 peptide vaccine. The origin of the receptors is a woman aged 45-65 years with glioma. The CDR3 runs from the conserved cysteine through the conserved F or W. The D gene is left open where the match is weak. Expanded clones are given a class, and other clones once, few, many or no size at all.

V	D	size	J	DNA	CDR3
TRBV7-9	NA	NA	TRBJ2-1	TGTGCCAGCAGCCCCGAGCTCTTC	CASSPELF
TRBV5-4	TRBD2	NA	TRBJ2-2	TGTGCCAGCAGCTTGGTTACTAGCGGGGGGAACACCGGGGAGCTGTTTTTT	CASSLVTSGGNTGELFF
TRBV6-6	TRBD1	NA	TRBJ1-5	TGTGCCAGCCTGCGACAGGGAGGCAATCAGCCCCAGCATTTT	CASLRQGGNQPQHF
TRBV21-1	NA	few	TRBJ1-5	TGTGCCAGCAGCACCCGTCCAGGGAGGAAGGATCAGCCCCAGCATTTT	CASSTRPGRKDQPQHF
TRBV28	NA	NA	TRBJ2-7	TGTGCCAGCAGTTTAAACCTCTACGAGCAGTACTTC	CASSLNLYEQYF
TRBV5-6	TRBD1	NA	TRBJ2-7	TGTGCCAGCAGCTGGGGACAGGGGTCGTCCTACGAGCAGTACTTC	CASSWGQGSSYEQYF
TRBV4-2	NA	NA	TRBJ2-7	TGTGCCAGCAGCCAAGATAACAGAGTCTCCTACGAGCAGTACTTC	CASSQDNRVSYEQYF
TRBV5-6	TRBD1	NA	TRBJ1-5	TGTGCCAGCAGCTCTGGACGACAGGGGGTATTTAACAATCAGCCCCAGCATTTT	CASSSGRQGVFNNQPQHF
TRBV7-9	NA	NA	TRBJ2-1	TGTGCCAGCAGCTTTGGTGGGAGCCACAATGAGCAGTTCTTC	CASSFGGSHNEQFF
TRBV7-3	NA	NA	TRBJ2-2	TGTGCCAGCAGTCTACAGCACGCATCGGCCGGGGAGCTGTTTTTT	CASSLQHASAGELFF
TRBV5-1	NA	NA	TRBJ2-1	TGCGCCAGCAGCTTAGACGGGATTGGCACGAGCGGTTATGAGCAGTTCTTC	CASSLDGIGTSGYEQFF
TRBV7-3	TRBD2	NA	TRBJ2-1	TGTGCCAGCAGCGTGGGACTAGGGTCCTACAATGAGCAGTTCTTC	CASSVGLGSYNEQFF
TRBV7-9	NA	NA	TRBJ2-7	TGTGCCAGCAGCTTGTCAGGTAGTGGCGAGCAGTACTTC	CASSLSGSGEQYF
TRBV9	NA	once	TRBJ2-3	TGTGCCAGCAGCGTAGGTTTGGGGGTCGCAGATACGCAGTATTTT	CASSVGLGVADTQYF
TRBV9	NA	NA	TRBJ2-2	TGTGCCAGCAGCGTCCAGGGGAGAGGGACCGGGGAGCTGTTTTTT	CASSVQGRGTGELFF
TRBV20-1	NA	NA	TRBJ2-7	TGCAGTGCTAGGGTGAAGTACGAGCAGTACTTC	CSARVKYEQYF
TRBV5-1	TRBD1	few	TRBJ1-1	TGCGCCAGCAGCTCCGGACAGGGGAACACTGAAGCTTTCTTT	CASSSGQGNTEAFF
TRBV27	TRBD2	once	TRBJ2-7	TGTGCCAGCAGTCCCCAGGCGGGAGTTGTCCACGAGCAGTACTTC	CASSPQAGVVHEQYF
TRBV5-6	TRBD1	NA	TRBJ1-1	TGTGCCAGCAGCTTGAACAGGGGGCTTACGAACACTGAAGCTTTCTTT	CASSLNRGLTNTEAFF
TRBV19	TRBD1	once	TRBJ1-3	TGTGCCAGTAGTACCCGGGACAGGGGAAGGGCTGGAAACACCATATATTTT	CASSTRDRGRAGNTIYF
TRBV10-3	NA	once	TRBJ1-4	TGTGCCATCAGTGAGGTTATGCAAATTAGTGAAAAACTGTTTTTT	CAISEVMQISEKLFF
TRBV10-3	NA	few	TRBJ1-1	TGTGCCATCAGTGCCGAGAACACTGAAGCTTTCTTT	CAISAENTEAFF
TRBV27	NA	NA	TRBJ1-1	TGTGCCAGCAGTTCCAACCTCTACACTGAAGCTTTCTTT	CASSSNLYTEAFF
TRBV5-1	NA	NA	TRBJ2-5	TGCGCCAGCAGCTTGGAGGTCGGGGAGGCGTCAGAGACCCAGTACTTC	CASSLEVGEASETQYF
TRBV19	TRBD2	NA	TRBJ2-1	TGTGCCAGTACCGCTACTAGCGGGACTTACAATGAGCAGTTCTTC	CASTATSGTYNEQFF
TRBV15	NA	NA	TRBJ2-7	TGTGCCACCAGCGGGGGGGCGGGTGCAGGGGAGCAGTACTTC	CATSGGAGAGEQYF
TRBV5-1	TRBD1	NA	TRBJ2-1	TGCGCCAGCAGAGGGACAGGCGACCCCTACAATGAGCAGTTCTTC	CASRGTGDPYNEQFF
TRBV20-1	NA	NA	TRBJ1-1	TGCAGTGCGAACATGAACACTGAAGCTTTCTTT	CSANMNTEAFF
TRBV15	NA	NA	TRBJ2-1	TGTGCCACCAGCAGCAAGGGGAATGAGCAGTTCTTC	CATSSKGNEQFF
TRBV29-1	NA	NA	TRBJ1-2	TGCAGCGTTGGACACGGGGGCTACACCTTC	CSVGHGGYTF
TRBV5-6	TRBD1	NA	TRBJ2-7	TGTGCCAGCAGCTTGGGGGGACAGGGCAACGAGCAGTACTTC	CASSLGGQGNEQYF
TRBV7-6	TRBD2	NA	TRBJ2-7	TGTGCCAGCAGCACGGGTTCCGGGACTAGCGGGCCCGAGCAGTACTTC	CASSTGSGTSGPEQYF
TRBV29-1	TRBD2	NA	TRBJ2-7	TGCAGCGTTACCCGCTCTAGCGGTACCTCCGAGCAGTACTTC	CSVTRSSGTSEQYF
TRBV29-1	NA	NA	TRBJ2-3	TGCAGCGTTGAAGACAACACAGATACGCAGTATTTT	CSVEDNTDTQYF
TRBV6-1	TRBD1	NA	TRBJ1-1	TGTGCCAGCAGTGAAGATCGGGACAGTAACACTGAAGCTTTCTTT	CASSEDRDSNTEAFF
TRBV27	NA	NA	TRBJ1-2	TGTGCCAGCAGTTTATCGGGAGGACAGCGAATTAACTATGGCTACACCTTC	CASSLSGGQRINYGYTF
TRBV5-4	TRBD1	NA	TRBJ1-1	TGTGCCAGCAGCTTGGCCGGGCTACAGGGGAGGAAAGCTGAAGCTTTCTTT	CASSLAGLQGRKAEAFF
TRBV11-2	TRBD2	few	TRBJ2-1	TGTGCCAGCAGCTTAGAACGTAAGCGGGAGGGCTCCTACAATGAGCAGTTCTTC	CASSLERKREGSYNEQFF
TRBV18	NA	NA	TRBJ1-1	TGTGCCAGCTCACCACCGGGTAGGGGCGCGGACACTGAAGCTTTCTTT	CASSPPGRGADTEAFF
TRBV14	NA	once	TRBJ1-1	TGTGCCAGCAGCCCCCAGGTGGACACTGAAGCTTTCTTT	CASSPQVDTEAFF
TRBV6-6	NA	NA	TRBJ2-1	TGTGCCAGCCTGGGGGCCTACAATGAGCAGTTCTTC	CASLGAYNEQFF